This T cell receptor beta chain originates from a study of molecular identifiers for immune sequencing clone quantification. The study, taken as a whole, reports: Identical TCR molecules that share a barcode could lead to an underestimation of highly expanded clone sizes.

A single record per CDR3 protein comes from TCRdb applying MiXCR to the PCR reads. The sample shows some 680,000 distinct CDR3 sequences, around 25% of them seen only once. This clonotype appeared many times. Its antigen is still unknown. This CDR3 is 11 amino acids long. V lost 7 bases to trimming and J lost 3 bases, with 7 bases between them. Germline CDR1 reads MGHDK; CDR2 reads SYGVNS. Libraries for naive CD8 T cells, which were made from approximately 20,000 to 980,000 sorted cells, drew on 10%, 30% or 50% of the RNA. Naive CD8 T cell sorting was performed on the CD8+CD4-CCR7+CD45RA+ phenotype. This chain connects TRBV25-1 to TRBJ2-7; no definite D call. The sequence was obtained from a human donor in good health. Some libraries in this study had Jurkat cell RNA spiked in. The sample comprised naive CD8+ T cells from blood, with Jurkat cell RNA spiked in. The subset was: FACS-sorted CD8+CD4-CCR7+CD45RA+ naive T cells. CDR3 region: CASTVSYEQYF. The CDR3 DNA is TGTGCCAGCACGGTAAGCTACGAGCAGTACTTC.